These 26 T cell receptor beta chains came from one sample sequenced in a study of blood T cell repertoires in COVID-19. TCRdb keeps only in-frame clones here, not all; method: immunoSEQ multiplex PCR. The table lists approximately 58,000 clones, 70% to 85% of them singletons, with approximately 5.6% in the top ten. Material: peripheral blood. These receptors were collected from a woman aged 55-70 years with acute or convalescent COVID-19.

The chain has TRBV6-4 and TRBJ2-7; a weak D match, TRBD2 (5 bases). Germline assignment: CDR1 MRHNA and CDR2 SNTAGT. The CDR3 has 13 amino acids. V was cut by 6 bases and J by 0 bases, with 9 bases left in between. The CDR3 region has the DNA TGTGCCAGCAGGGGAGAGGGCTCCTACGAGCAGTACTTC. It encodes CASRGEGSYEQYF.

J is TRBJ1-4 and V is TRBV4-1; unclear D gene. This CDR3 comprises 15 residues. Germline CDR1 and CDR2: MGHRA and YSYEKL. V was pared by 2 bases and J by 8 bases, with 15 bases between. The CDR3 spells CASSQSSRLKEKLFF. The CDR3 DNA is TGCGCCAGCAGCCAATCGTCTAGGTTAAAAGAAAAACTGTTTTTT.

This rearrangement joins TRBV7-9 to TRBJ2-3; D is uncertain. The V gene lost 1 base and the J gene lost 4 bases, with 12 bases spanning the gap. The CDR3 extends over 15 amino acids. Per the germline V gene, CDR1 is SEHNR and CDR2 is FQNEAQ (reference sequence). DNA for the CDR3: TGTGCCAGCAGCTTAGGCGGTGTAGTCGCAGATACGCAGTATTTT. This gives the protein CASSLGGVVADTQYF.

The CDR3 nucleotides are TGTGCCAGCAGCTTTCGGTCACAGGGGCTTCGTAATGAAAAACTGTTTTTT. Its protein is CASSFRSQGLRNEKLFF. J is TRBJ1-4 and V is TRBV11-2, with TRBD1 matching 7 bases. The CDR3 loop spans 17 amino acids. Trimming took 3 bases from V and 4 from J; bases not matched to a gene: 11. In germline, CDR1 is SGHAT, CDR2 FQNNGV.

This clone was observed a single time. This chain links TRBV19 with TRBJ1-3, with D perhaps matching TRBD1 (5 bases). The CDR3 has 16 residues. V lost 8 bases to trimming and J lost 0 bases, with 17 bases between them. Germline CDR1 reads LNHDA; CDR2 reads SQIVND (reference sequence). The CDR3 sequence is CASREVGTVSGNTIYF. The CDR3 DNA reads as TGTGCCAGTCGGGAGGTGGGGACGGTCTCTGGAAACACCATATATTTT.

Here the CDR3 DNA reads TGTGCCAGCAGCTTGAGTCAGGCTTTTGGAAACACCATATATTTT. This encodes CASSLSQAFGNTIYF. The chain links TRBV7-7 to TRBJ1-3; no definite D call. The V gene's germline CDR1 is SSHAT and CDR2 FNYEAQ (reference sequence). The ends were cut back, 3 bases at V and 3 bases at J, with 12 bases in the middle. This CDR3 spans 15 amino acids.

V and J are TRBV11-2 and TRBJ1-4, with unresolved D. The CDR3 covers 16 residues. The V and J ends lost 0 bases and 4 bases respectively, with 12 bases between them. CDR1 SGHAT and CDR2 FQNNGV come from the germline V gene. Here the CDR3 DNA reads TGTGCCAGCAGCTTAGATTGGGCACGGGGTAATGAAAAACTGTTTTTT. Translated, it gives CASSLDWARGNEKLFF.

The chain is built from TRBV7-9 and TRBJ2-7; the D gene is possibly TRBD1 (5 bases). Germline CDR1 and CDR2: SEHNR and FQNEAQ (reference sequence). V dropped 1 base and J dropped 6 bases, with 13 bases sitting between them. CDR3 length: 14 amino acids. In DNA, the CDR3 is TGTGCCAGCAGCTTAGGAATTTCAGGGTTCGAGCAGTACTTC. It is translated as CASSLGISGFEQYF. The complete variable domain, with remaining parts taken from reference TRBV7-9 and TRBJ2-7, reads DTGVSQNPRHKITKRGQNVTFRCDPISEHNRLYWYRQTLGQGPEFLTYFQNEAQLEKSRLLSDRFSAERPKGSFSTLEIQRTEQGDSAMYLCASSLGISGFEQYFGPGTRLTVT.

This sequence joins TRBV11-3 and TRBJ2-2, with unresolved D. CDR3 length: 14 residues. The germline V and J ends were trimmed by 1 base and 6 bases, with 9 bases remaining between them. Germline values: CDR1 SGHNT, CDR2 YENEEA. CDR3 region: CASSLVSTAGELFF. In DNA, the CDR3 is TGTGCCAGCAGCTTAGTTAGTACGGCCGGGGAGCTGTTTTTT.

This clone was detected only once. This chain connects TRBV7-2 to TRBJ1-2, with 7 bases aligning to TRBD1. The CDR3 length is 13 residues. V was clipped by 5 bases and J by 6 bases; unmatched bases: 6. Germline CDR1 reads SGHTA; CDR2 reads FQGNSA. CDR3 sequence reads: CASSGTGVDGYTF. The CDR3 DNA sequence: TGTGCCAGCAGCGGAACAGGGGTGGATGGCTACACCTTC.

This clone was detected only once. The chain is built from TRBV5-1 and TRBJ2-1; 8 bases line up with TRBD2. CDR1 SGHRS and CDR2 YFSETQ come from the germline V gene. The CDR3 sequence is 13 residues long. Losses at the gene ends were 6 bases for V and 9 bases for J; bases not matched to a gene: 8. The CDR3 bases are TGCGCCAGCACTCACGGGACTAGGGCTGAGCAGTTCTTC. Translated: CASTHGTRAEQFF.

The chain combines TRBV3-1 (or the pseudogene TRBV3-2) with TRBJ2-1, with 11 nucleotides matching TRBD2. Germline V lookup: CDR1 LGHDT, CDR2 YNNKEL (reference sequence). Trimming took 1 base from V and 8 from J; bases not matched to a gene: 10. The CDR3 spans 17 residues. CDR3: CASSQVRWVAGGHEQFF. CDR3 nucleotide sequence: TGTGCCAGCAGCCAAGTGAGATGGGTAGCGGGGGGGCATGAGCAGTTCTTC.

The CDR3 protein is CASSLDQAGYNEQFF. In DNA, the CDR3 is TGTGCCAGCAGCTTGGACCAGGCGGGCTACAATGAGCAGTTCTTC. This chain connects TRBV5-4 to TRBJ2-1; a weak D match, TRBD2 (5 bases). This CDR3 is 15 amino acids long. Germline-derived CDR1 and CDR2 are SGHNT and YYREEE (reference sequence). Trimming cost V 0 bases and J 3 bases, with 10 bases left between them.

The CDR3 DNA sequence: TGTGCCAGCAGTTTAAACATAAATCAGCCCCAGCATTTT. It is translated as CASSLNINQPQHF. The rearrangement links TRBV27 to TRBJ1-5; D is uncertain. Trimming cost V 2 bases and J 4 bases, with 6 bases left between them. This CDR3 has 13 residues. Germline V CDR1 and CDR2: MNHEY, SMNVEV (reference sequence).

The chain employs TRBV5-1 and TRBJ1-1; 7 bases line up with TRBD1. CDR3 length equals 15 residues. Germline V gene sequence: CDR1 SGHRS, CDR2 YFSETQ. The trim removed 3 bases at V and 5 bases at J, leaving 10 bases unmatched. The DNA of the CDR3 is TGCGCCAGCAGCTCCGAGGGGGCGGCAGGGACTGAAGCTTTCTTT. It is translated as CASSSEGAAGTEAFF. Full variable domain (rest looked up from reference TRBV5-1 and TRBJ1-1): KAGVTQTPRYLIKTRGQQVTLSCSPISGHRSVSWYQQTPGQGLQFLFEYFSETQRNKGNFPGRFSGRQFSNSRSEMNVSTLELGDSALYLCASSSEGAAGTEAFFGQGTRLTVV.

This clone was found once. CDR3 residues: CASSRTPGGSGQPQHF. The DNA for the CDR3 is TGTGCCAGTAGTAGGACCCCAGGAGGTTCGGGTCAGCCCCAGCATTTT. This chain links TRBV19 with TRBJ1-5; D unclear. This CDR3 is 16 amino acids long. V gave up 4 bases and J gave up 6 bases, with 19 bases separating them. Germline V lookup: CDR1 LNHDA, CDR2 SQIVND (reference sequence).

The chain recombines TRBV5-6 with TRBJ2-7; TRBD2 agrees at 9 bases. The germline V gene has CDR1 SGHDT and CDR2 YYEEEE. Losses at the gene ends were 2 bases for V and 6 bases for J; bases not matched to a gene: 3. The length of the CDR3 is 13 residues. CDR3 residues: CASSFGTSTEQYF. The CDR3 DNA sequence: TGTGCCAGCAGCTTTGGGACTAGCACCGAGCAGTACTTC.

This chain uses TRBV5-4 with TRBJ2-3; D may be TRBD2 (6 bases). CDR1 and CDR2 (germline): SGHNT, YYREEE (reference sequence). The CDR3 extends over 14 amino acids. The germline V and J ends were trimmed by 4 bases and 1 base, with 10 bases remaining between them. The DNA for the CDR3 is TGTGCCAGCAGCAGGGAGGTCGGCACAGATACGCAGTATTTT. Translation gives CASSREVGTDTQYF.

This chain joins TRBV7-9 and TRBJ1-6; D not resolved. Germline-derived CDR1 and CDR2 are SEHNR and FQNEAQ (reference sequence). V was cut by 5 bases and J by 7 bases, with 12 bases left in between. CDR3 length: 14 residues. DNA for the CDR3: TGTGCCAGCAGCGGTGACACTCCCAATTCACCCCTCCACTTT. Its protein is CASSGDTPNSPLHF.

A single count supports this clone. The rearrangement links TRBV19 to TRBJ2-3, with 8 bases fitting TRBD1. The germline CDR1 and CDR2 sequences are LNHDA and SQIVND (reference sequence). V dropped 6 bases and J dropped 11; count of bases not matched to a gene: 16. The CDR3 is 15 residues long. The CDR3 DNA reads TGTGCCAGTAGGCCCGGAGCTCAGGGGGCGGTGGAGCAGTATTTT. Its protein is CASRPGAQGAVEQYF. The complete variable domain, with remaining parts taken from reference TRBV19 and TRBJ2-3, reads DGGITQSPKYLFRKEGQNVTLSCEQNLNHDAMYWYRQDPGQGLRLIYYSQIVNDFQKGDIAEGYSVSREKKESFPLTVTSAQKNPTAFYLCASRPGAQGAVEQYFGPGTRLTVL.

The chain has TRBV27 and TRBJ1-1, with 8 bases lining up with TRBD1. Germline-derived CDR1 and CDR2 are MNHEY and SMNVEV (reference sequence). Losses at the gene ends were 6 bases for V and 7 bases for J; bases not matched to a gene: 13. This CDR3 comprises 15 residues. This CDR3 is CASRKGQGVLGEAFF. CDR3 bases: TGTGCCAGCAGAAAAGGACAGGGCGTTTTGGGTGAAGCTTTCTTT.

V gene TRBV30 combines with J gene TRBJ2-7, with D possibly matching TRBD2 (5 bases). V was shortened by 4 bases and J by 4 bases, with 17 bases between the two germline ends. Germline assignment: CDR1 GTSNPN and CDR2 SVGIG (reference sequence). CDR3 size: 14 residues. The CDR3 sequence: CAWTLGATIYEQYF. CDR3 DNA: TGTGCCTGGACTCTAGGAGCGACTATATACGAGCAGTACTTC.

The chain is built from TRBV6-6 and TRBJ2-2; D uncertain. Trimming cost V 6 bases and J 5 bases, with 7 bases left between them. This CDR3 spans 12 amino acids. Germline-derived CDR1 and CDR2 are MNHNY and SVGAGI (reference sequence). In DNA, the CDR3 is TGTGCCAGCAGATCACAAACCGGGGAGCTGTTTTTT. It translates to CASRSQTGELFF.

This sequence joins TRBV10-3 and TRBJ2-3; unclear D gene. The germline CDR1 and CDR2 sequences are ENHRY and SYGVKD. V was pared by 2 bases and J by 7 bases, with 4 bases between. This CDR3 spans 11 amino acids. CDR3 amino acids: CAISEGHTQYF. CDR3 DNA sequence: TGTGCCATCAGTGAGGGCCATACGCAGTATTTT.

This clone has only one observation. The J gene is TRBJ2-1, the V gene TRBV11-2, with unresolved D. The CDR3 has 15 amino acids. CDR1 and CDR2 from the germline V gene are SGHAT and FQNNGV. The ends were cut back, 1 base at V and 0 bases at J, with 7 bases in the middle. The CDR3 here is CASSLAPSSYNEQFF. The CDR3 DNA follows: TGTGCCAGCAGCTTAGCGCCGAGCTCCTACAATGAGCAGTTCTTC.

The chain recombines TRBV9 with TRBJ2-1; 7 positions agree with TRBD1. V lost 6 bases and J lost 0; bases outside the gene matches: 3. The CDR3 is 14 amino acids. Germline V gene sequence: CDR1 SGDLS, CDR2 YYNGEE. The CDR3 nucleotides read TGTGCCAGCAAACGGGACAGCTCCTACAATGAGCAGTTCTTC. Protein sequence: CASKRDSSYNEQFF.